Sequencing of this T cell receptor beta chain was carried out in a study of blood T cell repertoires in COVID-19. Study-level background: Material from acute and convalescent COVID-19 was sourced from the United States, Italy and Spain. PBMCs, B-cell-depleted T cells, or T cells provided the cDNA or gDNA that made up the material.

Study processing details: Amplification with reference gene primers provided the estimates of nucleated cell counts. Clones were read by immunoSEQ multiplex PCR, and TCRdb kept only the in-frame ones, dropping some. V, J and clone size were drawn from that table, and D and trimming were deduced from the DNA. Found here are about 250,000 clones, 83% of them singletons; the top ten hold around 5.2%. The clonotype originates from a human donor in a cohort sampled during active COVID-19. The sample was peripheral blood.

The CDR3 loop reads CACATGGSFFDYNSPLHF. The DNA of the CDR3 is TGTGCCTGCGCCACAGGGGGATCCTTCTTCGACTATAATTCACCCCTCCACTTT. This chain joins TRBV30 and TRBJ1-6; TRBD1 agrees at 8 bases. Looked up from germline, CDR1 is GTSNPN and CDR2 is SVGIG (reference sequence). The CDR3 is 18 residues long. V shed 6 bases and J 3 bases; nucleotides not matched to a gene: 16.